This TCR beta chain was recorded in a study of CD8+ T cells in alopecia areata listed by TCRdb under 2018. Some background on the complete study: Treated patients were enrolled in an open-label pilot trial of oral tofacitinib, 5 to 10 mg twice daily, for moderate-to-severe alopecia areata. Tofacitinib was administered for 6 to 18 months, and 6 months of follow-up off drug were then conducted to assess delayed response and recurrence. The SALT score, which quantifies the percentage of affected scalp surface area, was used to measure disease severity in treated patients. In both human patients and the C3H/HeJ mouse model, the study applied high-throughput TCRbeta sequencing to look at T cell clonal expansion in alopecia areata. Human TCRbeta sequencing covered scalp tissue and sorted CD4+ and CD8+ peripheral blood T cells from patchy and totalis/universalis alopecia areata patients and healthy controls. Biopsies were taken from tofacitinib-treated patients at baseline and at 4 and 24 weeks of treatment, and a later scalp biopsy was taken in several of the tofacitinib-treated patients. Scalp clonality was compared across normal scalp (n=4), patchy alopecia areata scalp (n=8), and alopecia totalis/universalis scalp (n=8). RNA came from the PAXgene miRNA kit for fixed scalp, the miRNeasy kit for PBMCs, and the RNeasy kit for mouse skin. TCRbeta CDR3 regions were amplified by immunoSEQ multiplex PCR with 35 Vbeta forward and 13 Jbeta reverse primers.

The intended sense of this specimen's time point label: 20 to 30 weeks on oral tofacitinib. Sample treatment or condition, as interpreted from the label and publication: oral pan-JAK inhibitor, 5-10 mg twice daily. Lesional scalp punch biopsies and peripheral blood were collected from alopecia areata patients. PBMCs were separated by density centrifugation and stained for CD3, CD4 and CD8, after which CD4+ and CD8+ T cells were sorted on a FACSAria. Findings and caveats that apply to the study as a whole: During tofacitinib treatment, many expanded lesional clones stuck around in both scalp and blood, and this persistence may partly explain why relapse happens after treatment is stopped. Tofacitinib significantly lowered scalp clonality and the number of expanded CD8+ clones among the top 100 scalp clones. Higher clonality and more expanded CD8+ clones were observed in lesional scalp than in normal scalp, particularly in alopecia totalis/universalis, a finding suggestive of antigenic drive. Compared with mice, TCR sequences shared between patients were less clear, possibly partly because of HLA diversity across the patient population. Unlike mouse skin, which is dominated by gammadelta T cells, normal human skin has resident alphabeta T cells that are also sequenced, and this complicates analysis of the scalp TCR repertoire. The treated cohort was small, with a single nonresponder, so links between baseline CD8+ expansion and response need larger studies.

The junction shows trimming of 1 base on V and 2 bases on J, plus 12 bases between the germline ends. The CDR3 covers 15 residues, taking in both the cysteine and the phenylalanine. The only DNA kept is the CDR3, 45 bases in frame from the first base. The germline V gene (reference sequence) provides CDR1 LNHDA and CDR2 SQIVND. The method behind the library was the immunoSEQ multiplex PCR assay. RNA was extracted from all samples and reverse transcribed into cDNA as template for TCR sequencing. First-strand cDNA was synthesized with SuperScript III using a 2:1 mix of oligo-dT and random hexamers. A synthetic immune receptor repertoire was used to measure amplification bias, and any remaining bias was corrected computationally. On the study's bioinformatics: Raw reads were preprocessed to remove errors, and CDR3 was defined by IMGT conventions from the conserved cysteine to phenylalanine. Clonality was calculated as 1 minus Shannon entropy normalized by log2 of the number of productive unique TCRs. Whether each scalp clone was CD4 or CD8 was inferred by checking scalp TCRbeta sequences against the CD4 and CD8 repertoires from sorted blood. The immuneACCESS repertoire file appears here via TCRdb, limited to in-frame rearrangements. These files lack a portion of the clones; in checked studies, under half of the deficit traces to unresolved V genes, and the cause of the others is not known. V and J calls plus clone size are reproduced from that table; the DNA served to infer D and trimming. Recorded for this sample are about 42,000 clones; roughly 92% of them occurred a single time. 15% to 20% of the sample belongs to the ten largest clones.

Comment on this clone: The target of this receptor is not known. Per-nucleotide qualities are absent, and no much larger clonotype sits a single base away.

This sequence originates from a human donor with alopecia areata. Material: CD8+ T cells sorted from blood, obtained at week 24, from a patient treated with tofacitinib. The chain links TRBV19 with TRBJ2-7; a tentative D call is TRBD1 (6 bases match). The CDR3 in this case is CASSIAGTTTYEQYF. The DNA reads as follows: TGTGCCAGTAGTATAGCTGGGACAACAACCTACGAGCAGTACTTC.